This T cell receptor beta chain was recovered during a study of blood T cells in healthy people across ages. Trimming left V 0 bases short and J 0 bases short, with 13 bases between. Germline V lookup: CDR1 SGHKS, CDR2 YYEKEE (reference sequence). This CDR3 has 18 residues. Through a sample-barcoded 5' primer and a J-beta primer mix, a second PCR was run for 7 to 11 cycles. MiXCR, run by TCRdb on the 5' RACE reads, gives a single entry per CDR3 protein. The table includes approximately 690,000 distinct CDR3 sequences, approximately 50% detected once. The sample holds a few counts of this clonotype. This rearrangement joins TRBV5-5 to TRBJ2-6; D unclear. The sample taken for sequencing was blood. This TCR came from a man in his sixties in good health. As DNA, the CDR3 is TGTGCCAGCAGCTTGGACCTAAATCCAGCCTCTGGGGCCAACGTCCTGACTTTC. Translating gives CASSLDLNPASGANVLTF.